This T cell receptor (beta chain) came from a study of graft-versus-host responses after intestinal transplantation. Study summary: Tacrolimus plus steroids were given to all recipients for two to three years, preceded by anti-thymocyte globulin induction. Study results and caveats: There was an association between peak levels of circulating GvH clones and early post-transplant HvG declines. Detection of GvH clones occurred in recipient marrow, and some had their first appearance in ileum or blood.

Using immunoSEQ multiplex PCR, the repertoire was profiled, and TCRdb retains in-frame clones only, with some absent. Found here are tens of thousands of clones, 80% to 85% of them singletons; the top ten hold approximately 18%. With 0 bases removed from V and 10 bases from J, the gap between germline ends came to 5 bases. Germline CDR1 is SGHRS and CDR2 is YFSETQ. This CDR3 has 11 residues. Concerning this clone: Its antigen is undetermined.

This clonotype originated in a human donor who received an intestinal transplant. The genes are TRBV5-1 and TRBJ2-1, with D unresolved. The source was unstimulated CD8+ T cells sorted from spleen or lymph node cells, collected before intestinal transplant. CDR3 sequence: CASSLVREQFF. The CDR3 DNA reads as TGCGCCAGCAGCTTGGTCAGGGAGCAGTTCTTC.